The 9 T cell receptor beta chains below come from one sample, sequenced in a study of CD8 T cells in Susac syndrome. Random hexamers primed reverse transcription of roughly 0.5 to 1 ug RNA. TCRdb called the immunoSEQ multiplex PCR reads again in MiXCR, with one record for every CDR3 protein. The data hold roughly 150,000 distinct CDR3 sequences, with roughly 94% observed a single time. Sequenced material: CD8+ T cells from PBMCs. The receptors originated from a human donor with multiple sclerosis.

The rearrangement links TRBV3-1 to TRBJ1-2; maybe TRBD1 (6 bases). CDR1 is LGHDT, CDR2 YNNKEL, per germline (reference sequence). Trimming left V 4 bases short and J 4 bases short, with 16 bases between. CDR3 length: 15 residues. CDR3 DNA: TGTGCCAGCAGCCGCCCGACAGGCCCGTTCTATGGCTACACCTTC. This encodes CASSRPTGPFYGYTF.

The CDR3 sequence: CASSTQGSGANVLTF. CDR3 sequence (DNA): TGTGCCAGCAGCACCCAGGGTTCTGGGGCCAACGTCCTGACTTTC. The genes are TRBV11-1 and TRBJ2-6; possible D gene TRBD1, 5 bases. The CDR3 length is 15 residues. Germline CDR1 and CDR2: SGHAT and FQDESV (reference sequence). V lost 5 bases and J 1 base, leaving 9 bases between the germline ends. Variable domain in full (rest from reference TRBV11-1 and TRBJ2-6): EAEVAQSPRYKITEKSQAVAFWCDPISGHATLYWYRQILGQGPELLVQFQDESVVDDSQLPKDRFSAERLKGVDSTLKIQPAELGDSAMYLCASSTQGSGANVLTFGAGSRLTVL.

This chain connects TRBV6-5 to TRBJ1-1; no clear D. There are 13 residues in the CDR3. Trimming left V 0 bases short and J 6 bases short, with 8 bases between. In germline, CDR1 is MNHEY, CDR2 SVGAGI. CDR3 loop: CASSYSGGAEAFF. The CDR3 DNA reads TGTGCCAGCAGTTACTCGGGAGGCGCTGAAGCTTTCTTT.

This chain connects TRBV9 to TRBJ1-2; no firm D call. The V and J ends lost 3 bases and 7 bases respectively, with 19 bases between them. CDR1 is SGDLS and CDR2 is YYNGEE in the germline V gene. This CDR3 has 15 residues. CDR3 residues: CASSAEGSTRGGYTF. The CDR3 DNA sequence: TGTGCCAGCAGCGCCGAGGGTTCCACTCGGGGTGGCTACACCTTC.

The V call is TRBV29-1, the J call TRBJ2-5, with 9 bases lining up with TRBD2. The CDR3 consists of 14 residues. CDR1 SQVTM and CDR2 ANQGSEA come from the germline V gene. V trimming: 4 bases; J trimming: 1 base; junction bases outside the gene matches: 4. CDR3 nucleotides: TGCAGCGTTGGGGCTAGCGGGGCCCAAGAGACCCAGTACTTC. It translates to CSVGASGAQETQYF.

This chain's CDR3 is CASSFRLAVSYEQYF. The CDR3 nucleotides read TGCGCCAGCAGCTTTCGACTAGCGGTTTCCTACGAGCAGTACTTC. The rearrangement uses TRBV5-1 and TRBJ2-7; TRBD2 matches at 9 bases. Germline V gene sequence: CDR1 SGHRS, CDR2 YFSETQ. The CDR3 has 15 amino acids. The trim removed 2 bases at V and 1 base at J, leaving 4 bases unmatched.

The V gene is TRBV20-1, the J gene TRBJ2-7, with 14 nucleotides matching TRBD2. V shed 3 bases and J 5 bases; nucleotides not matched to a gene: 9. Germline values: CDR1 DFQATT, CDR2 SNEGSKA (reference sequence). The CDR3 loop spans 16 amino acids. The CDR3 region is CSARVTSGGAGNEQYF. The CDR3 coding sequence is TGCAGTGCTAGGGTGACTAGCGGGGGGGCCGGGAACGAGCAGTACTTC.

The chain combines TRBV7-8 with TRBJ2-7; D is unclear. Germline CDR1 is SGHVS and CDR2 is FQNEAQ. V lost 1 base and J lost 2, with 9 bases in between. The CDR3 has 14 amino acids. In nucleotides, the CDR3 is TGTGCCAGCAGCTTAGGTTCCGGAGCCTACGAGCAGTACTTC. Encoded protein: CASSLGSGAYEQYF. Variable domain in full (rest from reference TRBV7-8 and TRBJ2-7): GAGVSQSPRYKVAKRGQDVALRCDPISGHVSLFWYQQALGQGPEFLTYFQNEAQLDKSGLPSDRFFAERPEGSVSTLKIQRTQQEDSAVYLCASSLGSGAYEQYFGPGTRLTVT.

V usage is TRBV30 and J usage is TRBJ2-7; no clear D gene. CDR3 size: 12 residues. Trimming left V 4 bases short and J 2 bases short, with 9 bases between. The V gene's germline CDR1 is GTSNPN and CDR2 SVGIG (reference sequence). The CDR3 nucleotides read TGTGCCTGGATCGTATCAGCCTACGAGCAGTACTTC. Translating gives CAWIVSAYEQYF. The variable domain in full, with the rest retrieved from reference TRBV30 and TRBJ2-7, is SQTIHQWPATLVQPVGSPLSLECTVEGTSNPNLYWYRQAAGRGLQLLFYSVGIGQISSEVPQNLSASRPQDRQFILSSKKLLLSDSGFYLCAWIVSAYEQYFGPGTRLTVT.